This TCR beta chain was sequenced for a study of shared clonotypes between healthy human individuals. Study-level points and caveats: Clonotype sharing across several donors was observed for around 5% of naive CD4 clonotypes.

Some clones are missing from TCRdb's copy, which holds only in-frame ones; the method was immunoSEQ multiplex PCR. This table has 110,000 or so clones, 65% to 75% appearing once. The CDR3 spans 16 residues. The V end lost 2 bases, the J end lost 8 bases, and 18 bases lay between the germline ends. The germline V gene encodes CDR1 MGHDK and CDR2 SYGVNS. On this clone: Its antigen is unknown.

This chain joins TRBV25-1 and TRBJ1-4; the D gene is possibly TRBD1 (6 bases). Sequencing used memory CD8+ T cells sorted from blood. Subset indicated: CD45RO+ cells pooled with CCR7-negative TemRA cells. This clonotype was sampled from a woman in her 30s in good health. The CDR3 loop is CASSESGDRTFEKLFF. The CDR3 DNA reads as TGTGCCAGCAGTGAAAGTGGCGACAGGACCTTCGAAAAACTGTTTTTT.